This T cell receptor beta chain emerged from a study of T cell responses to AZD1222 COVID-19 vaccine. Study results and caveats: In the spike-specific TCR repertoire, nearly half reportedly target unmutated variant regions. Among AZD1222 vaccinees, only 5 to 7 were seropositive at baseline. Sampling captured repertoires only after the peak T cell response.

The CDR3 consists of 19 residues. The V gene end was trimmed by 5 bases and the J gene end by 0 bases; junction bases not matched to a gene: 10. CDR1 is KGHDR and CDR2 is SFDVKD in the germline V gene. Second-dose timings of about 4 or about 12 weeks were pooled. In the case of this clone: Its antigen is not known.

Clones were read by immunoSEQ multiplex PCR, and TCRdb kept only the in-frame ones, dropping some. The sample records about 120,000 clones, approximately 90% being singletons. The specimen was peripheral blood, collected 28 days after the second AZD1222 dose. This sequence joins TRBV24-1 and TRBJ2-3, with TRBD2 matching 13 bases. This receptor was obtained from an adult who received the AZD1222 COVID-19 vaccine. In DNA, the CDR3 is TGTGCCACCAGTGCAACCCGGGGACTAGCGGGGAGAAGCACAGATACGCAGTATTTT. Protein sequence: CATSATRGLAGRSTDTQYF.